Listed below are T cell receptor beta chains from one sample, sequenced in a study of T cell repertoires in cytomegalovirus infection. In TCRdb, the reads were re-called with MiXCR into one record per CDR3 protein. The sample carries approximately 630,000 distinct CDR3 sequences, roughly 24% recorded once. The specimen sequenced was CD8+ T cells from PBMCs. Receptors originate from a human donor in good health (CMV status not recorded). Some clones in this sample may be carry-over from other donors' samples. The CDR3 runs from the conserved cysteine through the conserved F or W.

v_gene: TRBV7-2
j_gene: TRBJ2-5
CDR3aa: CASSSWTGGAGTQYF

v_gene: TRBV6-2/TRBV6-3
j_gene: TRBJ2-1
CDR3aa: CASSSSMSGGNNEQFF

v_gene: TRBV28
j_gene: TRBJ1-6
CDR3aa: CASSSVSPLHF

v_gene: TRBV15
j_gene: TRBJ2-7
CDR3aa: CATSPAGDALEQYF

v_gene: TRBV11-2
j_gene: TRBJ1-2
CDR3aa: CASSSANSNYGYTF

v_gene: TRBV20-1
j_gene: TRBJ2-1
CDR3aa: CSAPIAGVWEQFF

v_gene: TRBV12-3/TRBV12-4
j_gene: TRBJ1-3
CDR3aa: CASSFENTIYF

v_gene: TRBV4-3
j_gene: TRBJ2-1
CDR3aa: CASSQGSGGADEQFF

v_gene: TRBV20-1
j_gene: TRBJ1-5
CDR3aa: CSARDGTGKNQPQHF

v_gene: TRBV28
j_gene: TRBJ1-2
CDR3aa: CASMGRNAYGYTF

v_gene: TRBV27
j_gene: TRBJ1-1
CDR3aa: CASSLDRGLITEAFF

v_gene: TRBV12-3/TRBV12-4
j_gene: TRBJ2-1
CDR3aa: CASSLLAGGYYNEQFF

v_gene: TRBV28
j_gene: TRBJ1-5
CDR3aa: CASSLDRGFGNQPQHF

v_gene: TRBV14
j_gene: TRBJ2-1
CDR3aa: CASSQLRGERSYNEQFF

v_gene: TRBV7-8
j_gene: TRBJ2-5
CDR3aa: CASSLEFRGRQETQYF

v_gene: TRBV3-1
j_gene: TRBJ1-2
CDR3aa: CASSPSGANYGYTF

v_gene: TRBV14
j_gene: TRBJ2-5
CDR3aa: CASSPRRGQGARETQYF

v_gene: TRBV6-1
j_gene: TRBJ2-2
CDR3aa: CASSLDSDTGELFF

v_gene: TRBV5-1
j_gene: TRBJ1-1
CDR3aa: CASSTTVGTEAFF

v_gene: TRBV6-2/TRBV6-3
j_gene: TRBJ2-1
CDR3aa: CASTSGVEQFF

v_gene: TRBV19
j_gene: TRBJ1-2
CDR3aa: CASSTLPGHTANYGSTF

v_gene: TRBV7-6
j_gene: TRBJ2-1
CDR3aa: CASSSQQGVEQFF

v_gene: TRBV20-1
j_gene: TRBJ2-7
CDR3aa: CSADTAYEQYF

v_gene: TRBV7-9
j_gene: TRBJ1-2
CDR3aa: CASSPPGQTVYGYTF

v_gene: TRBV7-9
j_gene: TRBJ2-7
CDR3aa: CASTGQVPGGPTYEQYF

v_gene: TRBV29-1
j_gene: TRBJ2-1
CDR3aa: CSVEQGNEQFF

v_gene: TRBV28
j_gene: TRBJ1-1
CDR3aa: CASSPLGLYTEAFF

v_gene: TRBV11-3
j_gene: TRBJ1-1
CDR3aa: CASSFDGEAFF

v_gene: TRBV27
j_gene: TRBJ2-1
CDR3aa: CASSVRTGGAYNEQFF

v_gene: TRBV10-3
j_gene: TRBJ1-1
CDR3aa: CAISELLDRSNTEAFF

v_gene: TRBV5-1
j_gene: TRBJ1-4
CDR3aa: CASSSNRGTNEKLFF

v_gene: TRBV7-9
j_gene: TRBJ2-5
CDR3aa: CASSFTGPQETQYF

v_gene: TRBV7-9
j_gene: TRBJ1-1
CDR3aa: CASSLPTGEAFF

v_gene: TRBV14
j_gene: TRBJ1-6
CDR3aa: CASSQERGAYNSPLHF

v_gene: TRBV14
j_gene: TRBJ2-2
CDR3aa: CASSQDLGGTGELFF

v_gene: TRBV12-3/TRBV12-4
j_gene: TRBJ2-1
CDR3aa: CASNPGLAGRNEQFF

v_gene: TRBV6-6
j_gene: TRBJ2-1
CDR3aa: CASGLAGGQNEQFF

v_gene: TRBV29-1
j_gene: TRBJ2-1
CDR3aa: CSASLGTDAYNEQFF

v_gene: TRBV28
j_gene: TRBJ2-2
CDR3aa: CASTLPGGGTGELFF

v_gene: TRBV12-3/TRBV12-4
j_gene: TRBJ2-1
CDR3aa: CASSTTGWAYNEQFF

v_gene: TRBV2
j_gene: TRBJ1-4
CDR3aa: CASSGDTNRAINEKLFF

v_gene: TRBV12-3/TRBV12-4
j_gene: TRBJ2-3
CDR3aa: CASSPGTSADTQYF

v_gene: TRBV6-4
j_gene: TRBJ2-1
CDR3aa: CASSDSSSHNEQFF

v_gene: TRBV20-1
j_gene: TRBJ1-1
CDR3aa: CSARPRAEDTEAFF

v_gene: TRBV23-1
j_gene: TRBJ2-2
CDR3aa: CASPGTAGELFF

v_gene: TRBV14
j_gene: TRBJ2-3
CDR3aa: CASSLLRGGTDTQYF

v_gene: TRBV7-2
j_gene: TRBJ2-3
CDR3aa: CASSILAGGRDTQYF

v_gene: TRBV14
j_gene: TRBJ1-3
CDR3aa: CASSQDSGFSGNTIYF

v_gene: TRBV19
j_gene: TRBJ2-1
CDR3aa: CASSIMGNEQFF

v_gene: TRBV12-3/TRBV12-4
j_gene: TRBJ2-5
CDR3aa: CASTLRPGGETQYF

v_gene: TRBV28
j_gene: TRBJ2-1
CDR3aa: CASRPSDGLSYNEQFF

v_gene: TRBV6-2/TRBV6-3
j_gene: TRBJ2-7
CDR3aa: CASSYTGDYEQYF

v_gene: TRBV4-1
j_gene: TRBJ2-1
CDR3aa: CASSHASGGAVNEQFF

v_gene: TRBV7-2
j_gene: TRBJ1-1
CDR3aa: CASSLGPGGVNTEAFF

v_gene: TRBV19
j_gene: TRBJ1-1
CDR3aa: CAVGGPVGNTEAFF

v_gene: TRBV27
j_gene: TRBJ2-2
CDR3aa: CASRLQDTGELFF

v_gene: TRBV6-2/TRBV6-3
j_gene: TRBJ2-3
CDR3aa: CASSPASDTQYF